The 15 T cell receptor beta chains below were found in one sample sequenced in a study of persistence of HIV-infected CD4 T cells. An overlapping HIV-1 Gag peptide pool stimulated these cells at 0.75 to 1 ug/peptide/mL. Memory cells lacking CD40L and CD69 with high CD45RO were sorted. Sequencing used immunoSEQ version 4 in survey mode. Sequenced by immunoSEQ multiplex PCR; TCRdb stores in-frame clones only, minus some. The sample shows tens of thousands of clones, under 80% of them seen only once. Their antigens are not known. Source: CD4+ T cells sorted from PBMCs after roughly 18-hour stimulation, taken from a patient who received antiretroviral therapy. The receptors come from an adult man with HIV who was CMV-seropositive.

The chain carries TRBV19 and TRBJ2-7, with a possible D match to TRBD2 (7 bases). Germline V gene sequence: CDR1 LNHDA, CDR2 SQIVND (reference sequence). CDR3 length equals 14 residues. V lost 2 bases and J lost 2, with 10 bases in between. The CDR3 bases are TGTGCCAGTAGTATAAGGGGGGGCACCTACGAGCAGTACTTC. Amino acids: CASSIRGGTYEQYF.

This clone was seen at least ten times. V and J are TRBV10-1 and TRBJ1-2; no clear D. With 2 bases removed from V and 3 bases from J, the gap between germline ends came to 7 bases. Germline V gene sequence: CDR1 WNHNN, CDR2 SYGVQD (reference sequence). The CDR3 consists of 13 residues. CDR3 region: CASSESPDYGYTF. CDR3 nucleotides: TGCGCCAGCAGTGAGAGTCCGGACTATGGCTACACCTTC.

This clone was recorded a few times. The rearrangement joins TRBV14 to TRBJ1-1; a weak D match, TRBD1 (5 bases). This CDR3 region has 15 residues. The V and J ends lost 1 base and 2 bases respectively, with 11 bases between them. Germline V gene sequence: CDR1 SGHDN, CDR2 FVKESK. This CDR3 reads CASSQGLTGNTEAFF. CDR3 DNA sequence: TGTGCCAGCAGCCAAGGCCTTACAGGTAACACTGAAGCTTTCTTT.

The chain couples TRBV19 to TRBJ1-6, with 8 bases lining up with TRBD1. The CDR3 length is 19 residues. Germline V gene sequence: CDR1 LNHDA, CDR2 SQIVND (reference sequence). With V trimmed by 0 bases and J by 7 bases, 14 bases remained unmatched. The CDR3 here is CASSIDPPGTGKPNSPLHF. DNA for the CDR3: TGTGCCAGTAGTATAGATCCACCTGGGACAGGAAAACCGAATTCACCCCTCCACTTT.

This chain joins TRBV7-9 and TRBJ1-6; D may be TRBD1 (5 bases). CDR3 length: 17 amino acids. Between the trimmed V and J ends, which lost 5 bases and 11 bases, there was a span of 25 bases. Germline V CDR1 and CDR2: SEHNR, FQNEAQ (reference sequence). Here the CDR3 DNA reads TGTGCCAGCAGCCCTTCTTACGCGGGGGTCGTATCGGCACCCCTCCACTTT. Its protein is CASSPSYAGVVSAPLHF. The full variable domain, its missing parts supplied by reference TRBV7-9 and TRBJ1-6, is DTGVSQNPRHKITKRGQNVTFRCDPISEHNRLYWYRQTLGQGPEFLTYFQNEAQLEKSRLLSDRFSAERPKGSFSTLEIQRTEQGDSAMYLCASSPSYAGVVSAPLHFGNGTRLTVT.

This clone was found many times. The V and J genes are TRBV11-3 and TRBJ2-3; 7 bases are shared with TRBD2. This CDR3 comprises 15 residues. Trimming at V came to 2 bases and at J to 2 bases, leaving 4 bases not matched to a gene. CDR1 is SGHNT and CDR2 is YENEEA in the germline V gene. The CDR3 sequence is CASSLISGATDTQYF. The CDR3 bases are TGTGCCAGCAGCTTAATCAGCGGGGCCACAGATACGCAGTATTTT.

The chain recombines TRBV27 with TRBJ1-2; D is possibly TRBD1 (5 bases). This CDR3 has 15 amino acids. From germline, CDR1 is MNHEY and CDR2 SMNVEV (reference sequence). The germline V and J ends were trimmed by 2 bases and 4 bases, with 14 bases remaining between them. The CDR3 DNA sequence: TGTGCCAGCAGTTTAAATCCGAACGGGGGCTATGGCTACACCTTC. Translating gives CASSLNPNGGYGYTF.

As to this clone: This specimen includes other DNA sequences encoding the same CDR3. This chain's CDR3 is CASSRTANTEAFF. The CDR3 DNA sequence: TGTGCCAGCAGTAGGACAGCGAACACTGAAGCTTTCTTT. This chain joins TRBV6-5 and TRBJ1-1, with D possibly matching TRBD1 (6 bases). The CDR3 spans 13 residues. From germline, CDR1 is MNHEY and CDR2 SVGAGI. Trimming cost V 5 bases and J 1 base, with 8 bases left between them.

This clone was seen a few times. The V call is TRBV2, the J call TRBJ1-3; D remains ambiguous. The CDR3 length is 16 residues. V lost 0 bases, J lost 0 bases, and 9 bases lay in between. Germline V gene sequence: CDR1 SNHLY, CDR2 FYNNEI. The CDR3 region is CASSEAPPYSGNTIYF. The CDR3 nucleotides read TGTGCCAGCAGTGAAGCGCCGCCTTACTCTGGAAACACCATATATTTT.

The rearrangement links TRBV11-2 to TRBJ1-1, with unresolved D. Germline loops: CDR1 SGHAT, CDR2 FQNNGV. Trimming took off 2 bases at V and 0 bases at J, with 13 bases between the two ends. This CDR3 is built from 16 residues. CDR3 nucleotide sequence: TGTGCCAGCAGCTTAACGAGCCCCACAGTGAACACTGAAGCTTTCTTT. This translates into CASSLTSPTVNTEAFF. The complete variable domain, with remaining parts taken from reference TRBV11-2 and TRBJ1-1, reads EAGVAQSPRYKIIEKRQSVAFWCNPISGHATLYWYQQILGQGPKLLIQFQNNGVVDDSQLPKDRFSAERLKGVDSTLKIQPAKLEDSAVYLCASSLTSPTVNTEAFFGQGTRLTVV.

The chain employs TRBV28 and TRBJ2-6; 9 positions match TRBD1. CDR1 MDHEN and CDR2 SYDVKM come from the germline V gene. The CDR3 is made up of 14 amino acids. The V gene end was trimmed by 2 bases and the J gene end by 9 bases; junction bases not matched to a gene: 2. CDR3 nucleotide sequence: TGTGCCAGCAGTTTAGGGACAGGGTTCAACGTCCTGACTTTC. It translates to CASSLGTGFNVLTF.

As regards this clone: This sample includes further DNA sequences coding for the same CDR3. The chain combines TRBV6-1 with TRBJ1-2; D gene ambiguous. The germline V gene encodes CDR1 MNHNS and CDR2 SASEGT. Trimming cost V 2 bases and J 4 bases, with 5 bases left between them. The CDR3 has 12 amino acids. As DNA, the CDR3 is TGTGCCAGCAGTGAAAGACTCTATGGCTACACCTTC. Its protein product is CASSERLYGYTF.

V usage is TRBV29-1 and J usage is TRBJ2-1; maybe TRBD2 (5 bases). Per the germline V gene, CDR1 is SQVTM and CDR2 is ANQGSEA. Trimming removed 6 bases at V and 9 bases at J, with 12 bases between. The CDR3 totals 11 residues. The DNA for the CDR3 is TGCAGCGTCGCTAAGGGAGCTGAGCAGTTCTTC. Translation gives CSVAKGAEQFF.

The chain is built from TRBV24-1 and TRBJ1-1; tentative D call: TRBD1 (5 bases). Trimming cost V 9 bases and J 0 bases, with 10 bases left between them. This CDR3 has 13 residues. Germline loops: CDR1 KGHDR, CDR2 SFDVKD. CDR3 protein: CATRQHMNTEAFF. The CDR3, as DNA: TGTGCCACCCGACAGCACATGAACACTGAAGCTTTCTTT.

The rearrangement uses TRBV3-1 (or the pseudogene TRBV3-2) and TRBJ1-1, with 7 bases identical to TRBD1. V shed 4 bases, J shed 3 bases, and the junction held 2 bases outside the gene matches. This CDR3 is 13 amino acids long. Germline CDR1 is LGHDT and CDR2 is YNNKEL (reference sequence). CDR3 coding DNA: TGTGCCAGCAGCCGGGACAGCTACACTGAAGCTTTCTTT. Its translation is CASSRDSYTEAFF.